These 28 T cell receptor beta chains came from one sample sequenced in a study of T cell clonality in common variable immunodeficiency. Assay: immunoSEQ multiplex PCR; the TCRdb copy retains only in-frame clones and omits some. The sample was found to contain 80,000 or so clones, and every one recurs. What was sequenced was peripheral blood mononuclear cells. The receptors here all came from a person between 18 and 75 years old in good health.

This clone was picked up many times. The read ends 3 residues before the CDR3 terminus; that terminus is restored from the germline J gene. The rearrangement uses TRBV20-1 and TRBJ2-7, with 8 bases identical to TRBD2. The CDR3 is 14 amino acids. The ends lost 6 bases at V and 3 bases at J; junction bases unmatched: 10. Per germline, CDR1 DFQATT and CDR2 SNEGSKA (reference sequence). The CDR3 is CSAWSGRPFYEQYF. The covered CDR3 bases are TGCAGTGCCTGGAGCGGGAGACCCTTCTACGAG.

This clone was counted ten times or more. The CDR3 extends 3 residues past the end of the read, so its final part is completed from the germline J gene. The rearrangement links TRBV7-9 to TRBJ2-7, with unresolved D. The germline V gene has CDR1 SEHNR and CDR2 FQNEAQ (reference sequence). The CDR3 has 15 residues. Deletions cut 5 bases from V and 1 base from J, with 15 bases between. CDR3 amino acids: CASSHSAAGSYEQYF. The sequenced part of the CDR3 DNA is TGTGCCAGCAGCCACTCGGCGGCTGGATCCTACGAG.

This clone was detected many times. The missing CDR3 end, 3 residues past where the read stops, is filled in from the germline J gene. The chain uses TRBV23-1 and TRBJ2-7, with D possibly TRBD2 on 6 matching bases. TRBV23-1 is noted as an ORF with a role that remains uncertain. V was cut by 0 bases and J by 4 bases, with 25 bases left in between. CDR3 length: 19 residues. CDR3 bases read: TGCGCCAGCAGTCAATCGCTGGATAGCGGCGGTTTGCGGGGATACGAG. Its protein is CASSQSLDSGGLRGYE. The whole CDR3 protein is CASSQSLDSGGLRGYEQYF.

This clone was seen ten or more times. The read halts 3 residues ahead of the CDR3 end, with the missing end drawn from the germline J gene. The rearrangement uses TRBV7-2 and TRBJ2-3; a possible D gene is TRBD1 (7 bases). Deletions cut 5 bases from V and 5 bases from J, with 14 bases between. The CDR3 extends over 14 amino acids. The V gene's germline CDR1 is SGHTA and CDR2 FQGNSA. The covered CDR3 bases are TGTGCCAGCAGCCCGCAGGGGGGACGAGATACG. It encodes CASSPQGGRDT. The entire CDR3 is CASSPQGGRDTQYF.

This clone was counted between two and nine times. Here the CDR3 reads CASSLVGGGHSPLHF. The CDR3 bases that were read are TGTGCCAGCAGCTTAGTAGGGGGTGGCCATTCACCC. The V gene is TRBV11-2, the J gene TRBJ1-6, with D perhaps matching TRBD1 (6 bases). The DNA ends 3 residues before the CDR3 does, and the rest of the CDR3 is filled in from the germline J gene. V shed 1 base and J shed 8 bases, with 12 bases lying between them. The germline V gene encodes CDR1 SGHAT and CDR2 FQNNGV. The CDR3 length is 15 residues.

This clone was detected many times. The CDR3 DNA, read in part, is TGTGCCATCAGTGAGAGGGGGGGGCAGGCTGAA. Encoded protein: CAISERGGQAE. The full CDR3 is CAISERGGQAEAFF. The chain joins TRBV10-3 to TRBJ1-1, with D possibly TRBD1 on 6 matching bases. The CDR3 end lies 3 residues beyond the end of the read and is filled in from the germline J gene. The CDR3 is 14 amino acids. Germline CDR1 and CDR2: ENHRY and SYGVKD. The V and J ends lost 2 bases and 6 bases respectively, with 13 bases between them.

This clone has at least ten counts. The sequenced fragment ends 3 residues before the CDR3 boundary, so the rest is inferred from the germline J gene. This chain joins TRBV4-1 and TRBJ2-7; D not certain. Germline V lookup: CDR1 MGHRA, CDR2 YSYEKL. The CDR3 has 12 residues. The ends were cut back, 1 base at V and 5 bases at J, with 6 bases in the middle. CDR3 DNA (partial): TGCGCCAGCAGCCAAGTTGCGAACGAG. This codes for CASSQVANE. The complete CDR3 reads CASSQVANEQYF.

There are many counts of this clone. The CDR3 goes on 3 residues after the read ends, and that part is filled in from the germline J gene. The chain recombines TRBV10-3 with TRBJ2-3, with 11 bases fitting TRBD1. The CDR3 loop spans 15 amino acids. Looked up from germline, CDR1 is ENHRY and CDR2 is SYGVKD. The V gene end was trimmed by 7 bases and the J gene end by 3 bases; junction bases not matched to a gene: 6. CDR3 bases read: TGTGCCATCACCGAAGGGACAGGGGGTACAGATACG. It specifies CAITEGTGGTDT. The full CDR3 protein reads CAITEGTGGTDTQYF.

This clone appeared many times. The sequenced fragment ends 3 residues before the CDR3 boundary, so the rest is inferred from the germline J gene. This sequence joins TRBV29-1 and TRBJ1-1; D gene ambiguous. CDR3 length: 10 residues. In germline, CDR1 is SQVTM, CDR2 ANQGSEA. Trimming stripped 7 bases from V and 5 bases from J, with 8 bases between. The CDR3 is CSAGYTEAFF. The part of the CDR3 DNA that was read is TGCAGCGCCGGGTATACTGAA.

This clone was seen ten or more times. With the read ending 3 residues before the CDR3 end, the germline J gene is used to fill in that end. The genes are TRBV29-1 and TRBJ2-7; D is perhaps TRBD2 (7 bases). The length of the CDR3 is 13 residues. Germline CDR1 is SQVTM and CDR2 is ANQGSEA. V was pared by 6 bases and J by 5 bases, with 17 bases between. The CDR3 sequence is CSVARGGSHEQYF. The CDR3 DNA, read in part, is TGCAGCGTCGCTAGGGGGGGAAGTCACGAG.

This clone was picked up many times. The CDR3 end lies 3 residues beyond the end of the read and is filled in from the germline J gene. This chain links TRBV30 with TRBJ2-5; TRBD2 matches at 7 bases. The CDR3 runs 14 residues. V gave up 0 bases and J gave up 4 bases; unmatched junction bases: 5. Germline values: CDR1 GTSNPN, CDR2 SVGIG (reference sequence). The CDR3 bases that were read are TGTGCCTGGAGTGTTGGGAGGGGACTAGAGACC. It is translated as CAWSVGRGLET. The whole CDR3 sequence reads CAWSVGRGLETQYF.

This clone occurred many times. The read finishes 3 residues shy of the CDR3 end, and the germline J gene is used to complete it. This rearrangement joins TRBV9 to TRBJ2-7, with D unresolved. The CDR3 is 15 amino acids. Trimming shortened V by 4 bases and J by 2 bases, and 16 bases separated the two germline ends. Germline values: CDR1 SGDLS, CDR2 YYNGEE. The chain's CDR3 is CASSPNALGTYEQYF. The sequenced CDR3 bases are TGTGCCAGCAGCCCAAACGCCCTAGGTACCTACGAG.

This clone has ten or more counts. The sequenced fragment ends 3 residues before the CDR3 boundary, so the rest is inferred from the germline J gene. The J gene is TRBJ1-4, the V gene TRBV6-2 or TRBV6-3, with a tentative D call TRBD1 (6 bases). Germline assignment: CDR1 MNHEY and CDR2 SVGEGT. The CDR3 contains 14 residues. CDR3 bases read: TGTGCCAGCAGCCTGCCCCGGGGGGCTCTGATA. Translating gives CASSLPRGALI. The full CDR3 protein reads CASSLPRGALILFF.

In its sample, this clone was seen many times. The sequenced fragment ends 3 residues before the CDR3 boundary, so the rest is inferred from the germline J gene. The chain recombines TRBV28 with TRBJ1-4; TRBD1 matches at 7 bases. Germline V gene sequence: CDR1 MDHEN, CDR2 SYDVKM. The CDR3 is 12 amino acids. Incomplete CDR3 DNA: TGTGCCAGCAGTGTAGGGGGGACAGAA. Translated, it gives CASSVGGTE. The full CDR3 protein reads CASSVGGTELFF.

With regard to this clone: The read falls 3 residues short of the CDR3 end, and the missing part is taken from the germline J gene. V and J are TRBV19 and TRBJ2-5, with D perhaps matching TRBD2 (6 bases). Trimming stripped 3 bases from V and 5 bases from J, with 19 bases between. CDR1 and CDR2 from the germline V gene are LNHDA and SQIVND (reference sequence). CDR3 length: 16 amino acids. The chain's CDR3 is CASSMGGAHARETQYF. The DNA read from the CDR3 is TGTGCCAGTAGTATGGGCGGGGCGCACGCCCGGGAGACC.

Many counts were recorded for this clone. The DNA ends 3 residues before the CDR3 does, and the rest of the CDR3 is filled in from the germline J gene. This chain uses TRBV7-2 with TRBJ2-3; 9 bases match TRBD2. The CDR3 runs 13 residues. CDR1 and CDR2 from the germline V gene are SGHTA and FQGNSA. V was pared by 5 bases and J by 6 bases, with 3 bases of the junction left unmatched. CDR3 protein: CASSLSGSDTQYF. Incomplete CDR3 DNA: TGTGCCAGCAGCCTTAGCGGGAGTGATACG.

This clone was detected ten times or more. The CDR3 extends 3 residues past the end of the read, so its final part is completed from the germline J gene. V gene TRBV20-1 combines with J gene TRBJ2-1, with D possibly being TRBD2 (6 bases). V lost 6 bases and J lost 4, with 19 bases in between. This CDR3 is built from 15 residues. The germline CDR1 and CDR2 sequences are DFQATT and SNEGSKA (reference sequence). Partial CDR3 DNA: TGCAGTGCAATTAGCCTGGGCGGGAAATACAATGAG. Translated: CSAISLGGKYNE. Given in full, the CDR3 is CSAISLGGKYNEQFF.

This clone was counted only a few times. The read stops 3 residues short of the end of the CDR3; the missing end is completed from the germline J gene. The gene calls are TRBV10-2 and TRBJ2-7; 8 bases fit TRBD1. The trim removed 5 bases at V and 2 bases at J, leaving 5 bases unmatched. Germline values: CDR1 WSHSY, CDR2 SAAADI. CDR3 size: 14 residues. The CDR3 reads CASSPGQGPYEQYF. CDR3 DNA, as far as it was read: TGCGCCAGCAGTCCTGGACAGGGTCCCTACGAG.

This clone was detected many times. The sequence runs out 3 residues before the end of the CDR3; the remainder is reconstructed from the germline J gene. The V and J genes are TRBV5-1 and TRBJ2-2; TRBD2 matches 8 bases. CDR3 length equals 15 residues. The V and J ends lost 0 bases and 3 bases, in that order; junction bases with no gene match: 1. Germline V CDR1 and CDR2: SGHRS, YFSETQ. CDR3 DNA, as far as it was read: TGCGCCAGCAGCTTGGCCGGGGGGGACACCGGGGAG. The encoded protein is CASSLAGGDTGE. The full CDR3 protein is CASSLAGGDTGELFF.

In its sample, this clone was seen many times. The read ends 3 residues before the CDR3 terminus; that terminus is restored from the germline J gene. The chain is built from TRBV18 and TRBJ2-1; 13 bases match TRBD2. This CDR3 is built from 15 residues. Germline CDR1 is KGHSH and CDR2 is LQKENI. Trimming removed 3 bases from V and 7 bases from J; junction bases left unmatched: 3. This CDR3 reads CASSPQGLAGNEQFF. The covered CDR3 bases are TGTGCCAGCTCACCCCAGGGACTAGCGGGAAATGAG.

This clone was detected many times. Partial CDR3 DNA: TGTGCCAGCAGCTTGGACAGGGGTAACTATGGC. This gives the protein CASSLDRGNYG. The whole CDR3 region reads CASSLDRGNYGYTF. The V call is TRBV7-6, the J call TRBJ1-2, with 9 bases aligning to TRBD1. The DNA ends 3 residues before the CDR3 does, and the rest of the CDR3 is filled in from the germline J gene. Unmatched junction bases numbered 0, after V lost 3 bases and J lost 1 base. The CDR3 runs to 14 residues. Per the germline V gene, CDR1 is SGHVS and CDR2 is FNYEAQ. Full variable domain (missing parts from reference TRBV7-6 and TRBJ1-2): GAGVSQSPRYKVTKRGQDVALRCDPISGHVSLYWYRQALGQGPEFLTYFNYEAQQDKSGLPNDRFSAERPEGSISTLTIQRTEQRDSAMYRCASSLDRGNYGYTFGSGTRLTVV.

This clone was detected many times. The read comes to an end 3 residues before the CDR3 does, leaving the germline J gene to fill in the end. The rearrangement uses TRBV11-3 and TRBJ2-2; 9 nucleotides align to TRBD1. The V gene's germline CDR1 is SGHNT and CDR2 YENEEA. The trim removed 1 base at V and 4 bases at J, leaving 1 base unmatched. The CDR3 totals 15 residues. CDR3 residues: CASSLVTGGTGELFF. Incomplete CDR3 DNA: TGTGCCAGCAGCTTAGTGACAGGGGGCACCGGGGAG.

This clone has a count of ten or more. The part of the CDR3 DNA that was read is TGTGCCAGCAGCCGAACCCGGACTGGATACAATGAG. Its translation: CASSRTRTGYNE. The CDR3 in full is CASSRTRTGYNEQFF. V gene TRBV27 combines with J gene TRBJ2-1; D possibly corresponds to TRBD2 (5 bases). The CDR3 end is not reached by the read, which stops 3 residues before it; the germline J gene fills it in. The germline CDR1 and CDR2 sequences are MNHEY and SMNVEV (reference sequence). The V end lost 6 bases, the J end lost 4 bases, and 16 bases lay between the germline ends. The CDR3 contains 15 residues.

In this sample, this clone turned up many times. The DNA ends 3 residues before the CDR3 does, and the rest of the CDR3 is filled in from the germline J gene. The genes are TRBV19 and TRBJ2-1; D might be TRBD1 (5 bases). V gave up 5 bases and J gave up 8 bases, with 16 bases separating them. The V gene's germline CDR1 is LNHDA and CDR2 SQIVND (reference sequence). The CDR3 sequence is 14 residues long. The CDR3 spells CASSYYQGTDEQFF. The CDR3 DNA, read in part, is TGTGCCAGTAGTTACTACCAGGGTACCGATGAG.

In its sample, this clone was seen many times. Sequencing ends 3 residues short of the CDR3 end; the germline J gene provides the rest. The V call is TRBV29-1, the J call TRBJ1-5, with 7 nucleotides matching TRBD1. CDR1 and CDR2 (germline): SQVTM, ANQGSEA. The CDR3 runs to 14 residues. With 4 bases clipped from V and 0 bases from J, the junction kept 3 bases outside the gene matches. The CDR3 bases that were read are TGCAGCGTTGGGGACAGCCTTAGCAATCAGCCC. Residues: CSVGDSLSNQP. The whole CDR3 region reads CSVGDSLSNQPQHF.

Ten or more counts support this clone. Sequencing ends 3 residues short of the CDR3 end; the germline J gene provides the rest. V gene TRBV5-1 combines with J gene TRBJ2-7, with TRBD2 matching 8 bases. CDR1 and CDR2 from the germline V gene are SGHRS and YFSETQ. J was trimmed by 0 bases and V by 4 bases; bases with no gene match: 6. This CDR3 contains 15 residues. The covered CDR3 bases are TGCGCCAGCAGCGTTCTAGCGGGCCTCTCCTACGAG. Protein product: CASSVLAGLSYE. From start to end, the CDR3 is CASSVLAGLSYEQYF. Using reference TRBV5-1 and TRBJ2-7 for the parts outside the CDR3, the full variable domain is KAGVTQTPRYLIKTRGQQVTLSCSPISGHRSVSWYQQTPGQGLQFLFEYFSETQRNKGNFPGRFSGRQFSNSRSEMNVSTLELGDSALYLCASSVLAGLSYEQYFGPGTRLTVT.

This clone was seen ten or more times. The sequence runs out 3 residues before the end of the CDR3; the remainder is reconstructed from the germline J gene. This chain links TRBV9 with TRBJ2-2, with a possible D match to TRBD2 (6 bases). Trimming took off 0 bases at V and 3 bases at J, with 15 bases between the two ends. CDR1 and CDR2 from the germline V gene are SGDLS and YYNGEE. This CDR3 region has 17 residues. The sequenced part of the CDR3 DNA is TGTGCCAGCAGCGTAGAACCTCGGGACTTCCACACCGGGGAG. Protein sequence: CASSVEPRDFHTGE. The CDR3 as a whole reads CASSVEPRDFHTGELFF.

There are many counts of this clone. CDR3 residues: CASSLDGADGELFF. CDR3 DNA (partial): TGCGCCAGCAGCTTGGATGGGGCGGACGGGGAG. The chain recombines TRBV5-1 with TRBJ2-2; D might be TRBD1 (5 bases). The CDR3 end falls 3 residues outside the read, so it is completed with the germline J gene. Germline CDR1 reads SGHRS; CDR2 reads YFSETQ. With 0 bases removed from V and 7 bases from J, the gap between germline ends came to 10 bases. The CDR3 contains 14 residues.